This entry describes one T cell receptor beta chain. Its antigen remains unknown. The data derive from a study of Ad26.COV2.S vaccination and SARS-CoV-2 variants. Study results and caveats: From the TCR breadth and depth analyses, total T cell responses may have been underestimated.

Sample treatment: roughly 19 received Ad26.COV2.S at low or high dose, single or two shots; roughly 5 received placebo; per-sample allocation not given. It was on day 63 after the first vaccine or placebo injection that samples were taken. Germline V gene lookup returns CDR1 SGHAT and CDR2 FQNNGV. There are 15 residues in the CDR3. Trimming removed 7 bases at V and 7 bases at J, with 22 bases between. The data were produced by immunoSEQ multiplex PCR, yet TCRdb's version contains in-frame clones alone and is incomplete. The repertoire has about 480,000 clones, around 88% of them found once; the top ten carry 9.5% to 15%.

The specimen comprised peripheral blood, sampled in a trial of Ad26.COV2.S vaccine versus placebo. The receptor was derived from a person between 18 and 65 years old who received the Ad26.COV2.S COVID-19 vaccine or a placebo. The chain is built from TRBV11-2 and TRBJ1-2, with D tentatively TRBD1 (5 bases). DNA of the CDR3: TGTGCCAGCACAGCTGGGACCCGTGTATACTCTGGCTACACCTTC. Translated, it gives CASTAGTRVYSGYTF.